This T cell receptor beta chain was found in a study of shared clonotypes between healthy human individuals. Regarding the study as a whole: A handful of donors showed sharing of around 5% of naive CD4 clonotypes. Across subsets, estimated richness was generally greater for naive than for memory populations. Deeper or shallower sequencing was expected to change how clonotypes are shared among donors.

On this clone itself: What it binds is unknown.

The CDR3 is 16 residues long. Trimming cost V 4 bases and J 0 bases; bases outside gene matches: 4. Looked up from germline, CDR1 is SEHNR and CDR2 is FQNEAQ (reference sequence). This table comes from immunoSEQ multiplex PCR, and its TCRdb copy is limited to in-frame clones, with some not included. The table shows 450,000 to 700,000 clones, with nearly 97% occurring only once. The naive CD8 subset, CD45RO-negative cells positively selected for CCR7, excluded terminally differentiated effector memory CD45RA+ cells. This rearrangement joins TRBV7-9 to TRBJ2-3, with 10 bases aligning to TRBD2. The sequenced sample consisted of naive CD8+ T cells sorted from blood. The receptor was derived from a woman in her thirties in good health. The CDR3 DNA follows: TGTGCCAGCAGCTCGTGGACTAGCGGCAGCACAGATACGCAGTATTTT. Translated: CASSSWTSGSTDTQYF.